These 8 T cell receptor beta chains share one sample of origin, sequenced in a study of pediatric ulcerative colitis. The assay was immunoSEQ multiplex PCR, and TCRdb's table has in-frame clones only and misses some. Among about 36,000 clones listed, 70% to 90% were seen once. The sample was blood. These receptors originate from a girl aged 10-17 years with moderate ulcerative colitis.

This clone was counted a few times. This chain uses TRBV5-4 with TRBJ1-1; weak D call: TRBD1 (5 bases). The length of the CDR3 is 15 residues. The ends were cut back, 2 bases at V and 2 bases at J, with 13 bases in the middle. Germline V gene data show CDR1 as SGHNT and CDR2 as YYREEE (reference sequence). CDR3 protein: CASSLRQRGNTEAFF. Written as DNA, the CDR3 is TGTGCCAGCAGCTTAAGGCAAAGGGGAAACACTGAAGCTTTCTTT.

The sample holds one count of this clone. The DNA for the CDR3 is TGTGCCAGCAGTTACTCGGCTCTTTGGGGCTACACCTTC. This sequence encodes CASSYSALWGYTF. The chain employs TRBV6-5 and TRBJ1-2; D gene ambiguous. The CDR3 contains 13 residues. Trimming left V 0 bases short and J 8 bases short, with 10 bases between. Per germline, CDR1 MNHEY and CDR2 SVGAGI.

CDR3 sequence reads: CASSSDFTASYNSPLHF. CDR3 DNA sequence: TGTGCCAGCAGCTCAGACTTTACGGCGTCCTATAATTCACCCCTCCACTTT. The chain employs TRBV7-8 and TRBJ1-6; D is unclear. V lost 4 bases and J lost 1, with 14 bases in between. Germline lookup yields CDR1 SGHVS and CDR2 FQNEAQ. This CDR3 comprises 17 residues.

This rearrangement joins TRBV5-3 to TRBJ2-1; D gene unclear. TRBV5-3 is an ORF; its function is uncertain. Deletions cut 4 bases from V and 15 bases from J, with 20 bases between. The CDR3 is 13 amino acids. The CDR3 bases are TGTGCCAGAAGCCCTCAGGTTCCGGGCTCCGGGTTCTTC. Its protein product is CARSPQVPGSGFF.

The rearrangement joins TRBV10-3 to TRBJ2-1; TRBD2 aligns across 8 bases. The germline gives CDR1 ENHRY, CDR2 SYGVKD. CDR3 length: 16 residues. The junction had 3 bases not matched to a gene; V was cut back by 2 bases and J by 0 bases. CDR3 nucleotide sequence: TGTGCCATCAGTGAGAATCGGGGGGGCTCCTACAATGAGCAGTTCTTC. This codes for CAISENRGGSYNEQFF.

This chain connects TRBV29-1 to TRBJ2-7, with TRBD2 matching 7 bases. V dropped 6 bases and J dropped 4; count of bases not matched to a gene: 9. This CDR3 has 13 amino acids. The germline V gene encodes CDR1 SQVTM and CDR2 ANQGSEA. CDR3 bases: TGCAGCGTCCTAGCGGAGCCGGAATACGAGCAGTACTTC. This codes for CSVLAEPEYEQYF.

This chain joins TRBV11-2 and TRBJ1-3; D is uncertain. This CDR3 comprises 14 residues. Germline CDR1 is SGHAT and CDR2 is FQNNGV. V was clipped by 5 bases and J by 2 bases, with 10 bases between them. CDR3 nucleotide sequence: TGTGCCAGCAGCCCCTTTGCCACTGGAAACACCATATATTTT. Its translation is CASSPFATGNTIYF.

The rearrangement links TRBV28 to TRBJ2-3; 10 bases map to TRBD2. The germline V gene encodes CDR1 MDHEN and CDR2 SYDVKM. V was clipped by 3 bases and J by 4 bases; unmatched bases: 16. The CDR3 extends over 19 amino acids. In DNA form, the CDR3 reads TGTGCCAGCAGTTTTAGGACGGGCAGAGGGGGACTAGCGCCAGATACGCAGTATTTT. This gives the protein CASSFRTGRGGLAPDTQYF. Using reference TRBV28 and TRBJ2-3 for the parts outside the CDR3, the full variable domain is DVKVTQSSRYLVKRTGEKVFLECVQDMDHENMFWYRQDPGLGLRLIYFSYDVKMKEKGDIPEGYSVSREKKERFSLILESASTNQTSMYLCASSFRTGRGGLAPDTQYFGPGTRLTVL.